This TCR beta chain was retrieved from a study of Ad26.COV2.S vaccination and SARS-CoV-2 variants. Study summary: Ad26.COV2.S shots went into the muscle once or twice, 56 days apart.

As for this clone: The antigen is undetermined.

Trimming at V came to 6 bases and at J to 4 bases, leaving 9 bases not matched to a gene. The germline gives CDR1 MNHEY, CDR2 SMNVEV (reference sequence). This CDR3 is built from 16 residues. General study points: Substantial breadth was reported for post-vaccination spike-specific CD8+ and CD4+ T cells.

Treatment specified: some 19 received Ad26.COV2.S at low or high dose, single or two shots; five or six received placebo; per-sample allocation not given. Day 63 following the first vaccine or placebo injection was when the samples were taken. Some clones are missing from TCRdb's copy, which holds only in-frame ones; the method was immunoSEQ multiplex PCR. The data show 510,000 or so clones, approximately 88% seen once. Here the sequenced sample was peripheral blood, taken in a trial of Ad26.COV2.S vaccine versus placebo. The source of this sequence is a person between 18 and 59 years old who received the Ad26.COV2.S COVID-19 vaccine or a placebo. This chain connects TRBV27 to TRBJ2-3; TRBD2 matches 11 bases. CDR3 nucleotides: TGTGCCAGCAGCCCCGACCCACTAGCGGGAGCAGATACGCAGTATTTT. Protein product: CASSPDPLAGADTQYF.